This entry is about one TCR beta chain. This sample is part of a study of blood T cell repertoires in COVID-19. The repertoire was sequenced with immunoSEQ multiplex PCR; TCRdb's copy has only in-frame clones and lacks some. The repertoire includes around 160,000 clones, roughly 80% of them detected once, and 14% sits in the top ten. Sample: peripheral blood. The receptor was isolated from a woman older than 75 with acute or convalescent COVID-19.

In DNA, the CDR3 is TGTGCCTGGAGTGAGGACAGTCGAAATGAAAAACTGTTTTTT. Translated: CAWSEDSRNEKLFF. The chain uses TRBV30 and TRBJ1-4, with D maybe TRBD1 (6 bases). The germline V gene has CDR1 GTSNPN and CDR2 SVGIG (reference sequence). V was cut by 1 base and J by 5 bases, with 11 bases left in between. The CDR3 sequence is 14 residues long. Looking up the rest from reference TRBV30 and TRBJ1-4 gives the full variable domain: SQTIHQWPATLVQPVGSPLSLECTVEGTSNPNLYWYRQAAGRGLQLLFYSVGIGQISSEVPQNLSASRPQDRQFILSSKKLLLSDSGFYLCAWSEDSRNEKLFFGSGTQLSVL.